This TCR beta chain was captured in a study of control samples from healthy donors and cancer patients (dated by TCRdb to the early 2020s). The receptor library was made with the immunoSEQ multiplex PCR assay. Imported from immuneACCESS, the table was reduced by TCRdb to in-frame sequences with V and J called. These copies leave out some clones; in studies compared against another copy, an unresolved V gene accounts for under half, and the cause of the remainder is not known. This sample comprises 65,000 to 100,000 clones, roughly 86% of them detected only once. The ten largest clones represent over 15% of the sample. Concerning this clone: Its antigen remains undetermined. Base qualities are not at hand, and no much larger clone is one base apart.

From the cysteine through the phenylalanine, the CDR3 covers 15 amino acids. Only the CDR3 DNA stays, 45 bases, in frame from base 1. CDR1 and CDR2 (SGHNT, YYREEE) derive from the germline V gene (reference sequence). V and J are trimmed by 4 bases and 4 bases, and the gene matches miss 0 bases of the junction. Sequences were obtained from blood. This TCR was recovered from a man aged 50 or older in good health. The chain uses TRBV5-4 and TRBJ2-2, and TRBD2 aligns with 14 junction nucleotides. The nucleotides read TGTGCCAGCAGCGGGACTAGCGGGGGCACCGGGGAGCTGTTTTTT. Its product reads: CASSGTSGGTGELFF.